Listed below are T cell receptor beta chains from one sample, sequenced in a study of T cells in narcolepsy. This table comes from immunoSEQ multiplex PCR, and its TCRdb copy is limited to in-frame clones, with some not included. The sample consists of 27,000 or so clones, about 89% of them appearing once. The specimen sequenced was CD45RA- memory CD4+ T cells from PBMCs. These receptors originate from a human donor with narcolepsy. Each CDR3 is given with its conserved first and last residue. The D gene is left open where the match is weak. Clone size appears in some rows only: once, few, many, or a class for an expanded clone.

V: TRBV28; J: TRBJ2-3; size: NA; D: TRBD1; CDR3: CASSTRDRENLDTQYF; DNA: TGTGCCAGCAGCACTAGGGACAGGGAAAATTTGGATACGCAGTATTTT
V: TRBV11-2; J: TRBJ1-1; size: NA; D: NA; CDR3: CASSSQTGAAFF; DNA: TGTGCCAGCAGCTCGCAGACAGGAGCGGCTTTCTTT
V: TRBV5-1; J: TRBJ2-3; size: NA; D: NA; CDR3: CASSLDGTSTDTQYF; DNA: TGCGCCAGCAGCTTGGACGGGACCAGCACAGATACGCAGTATTTT
V: TRBV29-1; J: TRBJ2-7; size: NA; D: NA; CDR3: CSVARDIGGYEQYF; DNA: TGCAGCGTTGCCCGGGACATCGGAGGCTACGAGCAGTACTTC
V: TRBV5-1; J: TRBJ2-2; size: once; D: NA; CDR3: CASSLEGLLGAGELFF; DNA: TGCGCCAGCAGCTTGGAGGGACTCCTAGGGGCCGGGGAGCTGTTTTTT
V: TRBV6-5; J: TRBJ2-3; size: once; D: NA; CDR3: CASSYSSPILDTQYF; DNA: TGTGCCAGCAGTTACTCGAGTCCAATTCTGGATACGCAGTATTTT
V: TRBV5-6; J: TRBJ1-4; size: NA; D: NA; CDR3: CASSLSQGTGEKLFF; DNA: TGTGCCAGCAGCTTATCCCAAGGGACCGGCGAAAAACTGTTTTTT
V: TRBV11-3; J: TRBJ2-3; size: few; D: NA; CDR3: CASSLDGNTDTQYF; DNA: TGTGCCAGCAGCTTAGACGGAAACACAGATACGCAGTATTTT
V: TRBV29-1; J: TRBJ1-1; size: NA; D: NA; CDR3: CSVEGTLAEAFF; DNA: TGCAGCGTTGAAGGGACTCTTGCCGAAGCTTTCTTT
V: TRBV19; J: TRBJ2-2; size: NA; D: NA; CDR3: CASSVRSGAGGFTGELFF; DNA: TGTGCCAGTAGTGTGCGGTCCGGAGCAGGGGGGTTCACCGGGGAGCTGTTTTTT
V: TRBV27; J: TRBJ1-4; size: NA; D: NA; CDR3: CASSLGQLGHEKLFF; DNA: TGTGCCAGCAGTTTAGGTCAACTGGGCCATGAAAAACTGTTTTTT
V: TRBV19; J: TRBJ1-2; size: NA; D: TRBD1; CDR3: CASSMETGSGYTF; DNA: TGTGCCAGTAGTATGGAGACAGGGTCTGGCTACACCTTC
V: TRBV5-1; J: TRBJ2-3; size: NA; D: NA; CDR3: CASSFGGAGDTQYF; DNA: TGCGCCAGCAGCTTCGGGGGCGCAGGCGATACGCAGTATTTT
V: TRBV6-6; J: TRBJ2-7; size: NA; D: TRBD1; CDR3: CASSPRQGSYEQYF; DNA: TGTGCCAGCAGTCCGCGACAGGGCTCCTACGAGCAGTACTTC
V: TRBV5-1; J: TRBJ2-1; size: NA; D: TRBD1; CDR3: CASSLGQGAINEQFF; DNA: TGCGCCAGCAGCTTGGGGCAGGGGGCTATCAATGAGCAGTTCTTC
V: TRBV5-1; J: TRBJ1-1; size: NA; D: NA; CDR3: CASSIKLGGTEAFF; DNA: TGCGCCAGCAGCATAAAATTGGGGGGCACTGAAGCTTTCTTT
V: TRBV7-2; J: TRBJ2-5; size: once; D: TRBD2; CDR3: CASSRAPSGETQYF; DNA: TGTGCCAGCAGCCGCGCCCCTAGCGGAGAGACCCAGTACTTC
V: TRBV9; J: TRBJ1-1; size: NA; D: TRBD1; CDR3: CASSVGMAGGVNTEAFF; DNA: TGTGCCAGCAGCGTAGGTATGGCAGGGGGCGTAAACACTGAAGCTTTCTTT
V: TRBV11-2; J: TRBJ2-2; size: NA; D: NA; CDR3: CASSLTGELFF; DNA: TGTGCCAGCAGCCTTACCGGGGAGCTGTTTTTT
V: TRBV2; J: TRBJ1-6; size: NA; D: NA; CDR3: CASSPSTNSPLHF; DNA: TGTGCCAGCAGTCCTTCAACTAATTCACCCCTCCACTTT
V: TRBV5-1; J: TRBJ1-1; size: few; D: NA; CDR3: CASSEGSWGEAFF; DNA: TGCGCCAGCAGCGAAGGATCCTGGGGTGAAGCTTTCTTT
V: TRBV5-1; J: TRBJ1-2; size: NA; D: NA; CDR3: CASSQGEGANYGYTF; DNA: TGCGCCAGCAGCCAGGGAGAGGGCGCCAACTATGGCTACACCTTC
V: TRBV10-3; J: TRBJ1-5; size: NA; D: NA; CDR3: CATKRWDGGSNQPQHF; DNA: TGTGCCACGAAGAGGTGGGATGGGGGTAGCAATCAGCCCCAGCATTTT
V: TRBV6-6; J: TRBJ2-3; size: NA; D: NA; CDR3: CASMDFGGTDTQYF; DNA: TGTGCCAGCATGGATTTTGGGGGAACAGATACGCAGTATTTT
V: TRBV27; J: TRBJ1-2; size: NA; D: NA; CDR3: CASQTRGGYGYTF; DNA: TGTGCCAGCCAGACCCGAGGGGGCTATGGCTACACCTTC
V: TRBV18; J: TRBJ2-7; size: NA; D: TRBD2; CDR3: CASSLFSGGSYEQYF; DNA: TGTGCCAGCTCACTCTTTAGCGGGGGGTCCTACGAGCAGTACTTC
V: TRBV19; J: TRBJ2-6; size: NA; D: TRBD1; CDR3: CASSRQGATGANVLTF; DNA: TGTGCCAGTAGTAGACAGGGGGCGACGGGGGCCAACGTCCTGACTTTC
V: TRBV4-1; J: TRBJ1-1; size: NA; D: NA; CDR3: CASSPRFNTEAFF; DNA: TGCGCCAGCAGCCCTCGGTTTAACACTGAAGCTTTCTTT
V: TRBV10-2; J: TRBJ2-3; size: NA; D: NA; CDR3: CASSESARLLPDTQYF; DNA: TGCGCCAGCAGTGAGTCGGCTCGACTTCTCCCAGATACGCAGTATTTT
V: TRBV5-1; J: TRBJ2-3; size: NA; D: NA; CDR3: CASRVDPSSSDTQYF; DNA: TGCGCCAGCAGAGTGGACCCCAGCTCTTCAGATACGCAGTATTTT
V: TRBV6-6; J: TRBJ2-4; size: NA; D: NA; CDR3: CASRYSRIEQGNIQYF; DNA: TGTGCCAGCAGGTACTCAAGGATTGAACAGGGAAACATTCAGTACTTC
V: TRBV6-1; J: TRBJ2-3; size: NA; D: NA; CDR3: CASSDRSGTDTQYF; DNA: TGTGCCAGCAGTGATAGGTCAGGAACAGATACGCAGTATTTT
V: TRBV19; J: TRBJ1-2; size: NA; D: NA; CDR3: CASSMTAYGYTF; DNA: TGTGCCAGTAGTATGACGGCCTATGGCTACACCTTC
V: TRBV11-1; J: TRBJ2-5; size: few; D: TRBD1; CDR3: CASSTDREDQYF; DNA: TGTGCCAGCAGCACGGACAGGGAAGACCAGTACTTC
V: TRBV2; J: TRBJ1-2; size: NA; D: TRBD1; CDR3: CARQGAANYGYTF; DNA: TGTGCCAGACAGGGGGCCGCTAACTATGGCTACACCTTC
V: TRBV2; J: TRBJ1-5; size: NA; D: NA; CDR3: CASRGEGLNQPQHF; DNA: TGTGCCAGCAGGGGTGAGGGGCTCAATCAGCCCCAGCATTTT
V: TRBV18; J: TRBJ2-5; size: once; D: TRBD1; CDR3: CASSPQQGFQETQYF; DNA: TGTGCCAGCTCACCACAACAGGGGTTCCAAGAGACCCAGTACTTC
V: TRBV10-3; J: TRBJ1-1; size: NA; D: TRBD1; CDR3: CAISASPPQGYTEAFF; DNA: TGTGCCATCAGTGCCTCTCCTCCACAGGGGTACACTGAAGCTTTCTTT